The rows below give T cell receptor beta chains drawn from one sample of a study of T-cell reconstitution after alpha-beta-depleted transplantation in children. TCRdb fed the PCR reads into MiXCR, producing one record per CDR3 protein. The top ten hold just under 45% of the sample, which has fewer than 250,000 distinct CDR3 sequences, more than 15% seen once. The sequencing used PBMCs, mostly from graft donor cells, collected 360 days after TCRalphabeta/CD19-depleted stem cell transplant. Receptor source: a male patient between 2 and 10 years old who had a stem cell transplant for acute lymphoblastic leukemia, so the T cells may come from the graft donor. The CDR3 runs from the conserved cysteine through the conserved F or W. Each record gives: clone size, D gene, J gene, V gene, CDR3 DNA, CDR3 protein. D genes are given only for firm matches. Clone size is given for some rows only: seen once, a few or many times, or a class if the clone is expanded.

abundance: -
d_gene: -
j_gene: TRBJ2-4
v_gene: TRBV6-5
CDR3nt: TGTGCCAGCAGTTACAGGGGAGGCCAAAACATTCAGTACTTC
CDR3aa: CASSYRGGQNIQYF

abundance: -
d_gene: -
j_gene: TRBJ2-3
v_gene: TRBV24-1
CDR3nt: TGTGCCACCAGTGATTTGGACTATTTAACGCAGTATTTT
CDR3aa: CATSDLDYLTQYF

abundance: many
d_gene: TRBD1
j_gene: TRBJ2-1
v_gene: TRBV7-9
CDR3nt: TGTGCCAGCAGCCCCCGACTCCGGGACAGGGGATACAATGAGCAGTTCTTC
CDR3aa: CASSPRLRDRGYNEQFF

abundance: -
d_gene: -
j_gene: TRBJ2-5
v_gene: TRBV12-3/TRBV12-4
CDR3nt: TGTGCCAGCAGCTCCGGATACTACGCCCAAGAGACCCAGTACTTC
CDR3aa: CASSSGYYAQETQYF

abundance: -
d_gene: -
j_gene: TRBJ1-1
v_gene: TRBV7-2
CDR3nt: TGTGCCAGCAGCTTACCCTTTGGACAGATGAACACTGAAGCTTTCTTT
CDR3aa: CASSLPFGQMNTEAFF

abundance: many
d_gene: -
j_gene: TRBJ2-2
v_gene: TRBV10-3
CDR3nt: TGTGCCATCAGTGGACGGCTTAACACCGGGGAGCTGTTTTTT
CDR3aa: CAISGRLNTGELFF

abundance: -
d_gene: -
j_gene: TRBJ2-2
v_gene: TRBV7-7
CDR3nt: TGTGCCAGCACCCCCGGGATTTCCTCCACCGGGGAGCTGTTTTTT
CDR3aa: CASTPGISSTGELFF

abundance: few
d_gene: -
j_gene: TRBJ2-5
v_gene: TRBV5-1
CDR3nt: TGCGCCAGCAGCCTCCAGACGGCAGAGACCCAGTACTTC
CDR3aa: CASSLQTAETQYF

abundance: many
d_gene: TRBD1
j_gene: TRBJ2-7
v_gene: TRBV6-6
CDR3nt: TGTGCCAGCAGTTACTCGGGACAGGCAAGCTCCTACGAGCAGTACTTC
CDR3aa: CASSYSGQASSYEQYF

abundance: few
d_gene: -
j_gene: TRBJ2-1
v_gene: TRBV30
CDR3nt: TGTGCCTGGAGCGCGATGTTTGGACGGGGACCTACGGGTCAGTTCTTC
CDR3aa: CAWSAMFGRGPTGQFF

abundance: -
d_gene: -
j_gene: TRBJ2-7
v_gene: TRBV4-3
CDR3nt: TGCGCCAGCAGCCAAGAAAGCGGTTCCTACGAGCAGTACTTC
CDR3aa: CASSQESGSYEQYF

abundance: many
d_gene: -
j_gene: TRBJ2-7
v_gene: TRBV4-3
CDR3nt: TGCGCCAGCAGCCAAGACTTTCCGGGACGTTACTACGAGCAGTACTTC
CDR3aa: CASSQDFPGRYYEQYF

abundance: -
d_gene: -
j_gene: TRBJ1-6
v_gene: TRBV4-2
CDR3nt: TGTGCCAGCAGCCAAGATCTGGCCCGGGGGGATTCACCCCTCCACTTT
CDR3aa: CASSQDLARGDSPLHF

abundance: -
d_gene: -
j_gene: TRBJ1-3
v_gene: TRBV7-6
CDR3nt: TGTGCCAGCAGCTCAAAACAGGTTTCTGGAAACACCATATATTTT
CDR3aa: CASSSKQVSGNTIYF

abundance: many
d_gene: -
j_gene: TRBJ2-5
v_gene: TRBV12-3/TRBV12-4
CDR3nt: TGTGCCAGCAGTACCGGACAGCAAGAGACCCAGTACTTC
CDR3aa: CASSTGQQETQYF

abundance: -
d_gene: -
j_gene: TRBJ2-3
v_gene: TRBV27
CDR3nt: TGTGCCAGCGGGTTCGGGGCCAGGGATACGCAGTATTTT
CDR3aa: CASGFGARDTQYF

abundance: -
d_gene: TRBD2
j_gene: TRBJ2-2
v_gene: TRBV9
CDR3nt: TGTGCCAGCAGCGTAGGACTAGCGGGGGCTTACACCGGGGAGCTGTTTTTT
CDR3aa: CASSVGLAGAYTGELFF

abundance: -
d_gene: -
j_gene: TRBJ2-5
v_gene: TRBV9
CDR3nt: TGTGCCAGCTCCGGCCCCTTTTCAGAGACCCAGTACTTC
CDR3aa: CASSGPFSETQYF

abundance: few
d_gene: TRBD2
j_gene: TRBJ2-7
v_gene: TRBV5-6
CDR3nt: TGTGCCAGCAGCTTGTCTGTGCTCGGCGGGGGGCACGAGCAGTACTTC
CDR3aa: CASSLSVLGGGHEQYF

abundance: medium-sized
d_gene: -
j_gene: TRBJ1-6
v_gene: TRBV6-1
CDR3nt: TGTGCCAGCAGTGAACAGGGGATTCTGAATTCACCCCTCCACTTT
CDR3aa: CASSEQGILNSPLHF

abundance: few
d_gene: -
j_gene: TRBJ1-4
v_gene: TRBV7-2
CDR3nt: TGTGCCAGCAGCTTTCTGGGAGAAAAACTGTTTTTT
CDR3aa: CASSFLGEKLFF

abundance: -
d_gene: -
j_gene: TRBJ1-1
v_gene: TRBV27
CDR3nt: TGTGCCAGCAGTGGTCTTATGAACACTGAAGCTTTCTTT
CDR3aa: CASSGLMNTEAFF

abundance: -
d_gene: TRBD2
j_gene: TRBJ2-1
v_gene: TRBV6-1
CDR3nt: TGTGCCAGCAGTGTCCGGGGGGGCCGGGGCAATGAGCAGTTCTTC
CDR3aa: CASSVRGGRGNEQFF

abundance: -
d_gene: -
j_gene: TRBJ2-7
v_gene: TRBV14
CDR3nt: TGTGCCAGCGGCGGGACCTTTAGGGAGCAGTACTTC
CDR3aa: CASGGTFREQYF

abundance: many
d_gene: -
j_gene: TRBJ2-5
v_gene: TRBV10-2
CDR3nt: TGCGCCAGCAGTGAGGCAGACAGGAGGGCAGAGACCCAGTACTTC
CDR3aa: CASSEADRRAETQYF

abundance: many
d_gene: -
j_gene: TRBJ2-5
v_gene: TRBV12-3/TRBV12-4
CDR3nt: TGTGCCAGCAGTCATCAAGAGACCCAGTACTTC
CDR3aa: CASSHQETQYF

abundance: few
d_gene: TRBD2
j_gene: TRBJ2-1
v_gene: TRBV28
CDR3nt: TGTGCCAGCAGTTTATCGACGACTAGCGGGAGGGTTCAGTTCTTC
CDR3aa: CASSLSTTSGRVQFF

abundance: -
d_gene: TRBD1
j_gene: TRBJ1-4
v_gene: TRBV12-3/TRBV12-4
CDR3nt: TGTGCCAGCAGTAAAACAGGGGTGGGTGAAAAACTGTTTTTT
CDR3aa: CASSKTGVGEKLFF

abundance: -
d_gene: -
j_gene: TRBJ1-1
v_gene: TRBV6-1
CDR3nt: TGTGCCAGCAGCCCCGGCCCTATGAACACTGAAGCTTTCTTT
CDR3aa: CASSPGPMNTEAFF

abundance: few
d_gene: -
j_gene: TRBJ1-2
v_gene: TRBV7-2
CDR3nt: TGTGCCAGCAGCTTAGACCGGATCTATGGCTACACCTTC
CDR3aa: CASSLDRIYGYTF

abundance: -
d_gene: TRBD2
j_gene: TRBJ2-5
v_gene: TRBV10-3
CDR3nt: TGTGCCATCAGCCCCGGCGGGGGATGGGAGACCCAGTACTTC
CDR3aa: CAISPGGGWETQYF